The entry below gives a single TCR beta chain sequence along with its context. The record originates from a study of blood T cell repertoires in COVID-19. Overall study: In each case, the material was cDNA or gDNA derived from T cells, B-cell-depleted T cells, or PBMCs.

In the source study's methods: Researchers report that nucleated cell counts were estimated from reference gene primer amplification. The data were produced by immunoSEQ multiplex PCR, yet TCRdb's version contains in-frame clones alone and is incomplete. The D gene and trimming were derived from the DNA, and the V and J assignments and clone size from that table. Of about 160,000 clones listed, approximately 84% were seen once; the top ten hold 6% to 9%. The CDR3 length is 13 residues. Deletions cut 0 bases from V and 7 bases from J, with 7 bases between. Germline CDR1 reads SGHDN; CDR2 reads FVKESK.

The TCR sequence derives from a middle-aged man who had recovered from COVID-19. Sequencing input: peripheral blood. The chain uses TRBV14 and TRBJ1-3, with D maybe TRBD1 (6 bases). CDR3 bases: TGTGCCAGCAGCCAAGACCAGGGGAACACCATATATTTT. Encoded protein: CASSQDQGNTIYF.